This T cell receptor (beta chain) derives from a study of blood T cell repertoires in COVID-19. Study in general: Samples came from the United States, Italy and Spain, spanning acute and convalescent COVID-19.

As originally analysed: The authors estimated nucleated cell counts from reference gene primer amplification. Profiling relied on immunoSEQ multiplex PCR, and the TCRdb table lists in-frame clones only, not all of them. V and J calls and clone size come straight from that table; D and trimming were deduced from the DNA. The sample includes under 250,000 clones, around 90% of them seen just once. Followed longitudinally, the Seattle patients had been enrolled during active infection. The CDR3 has 14 amino acids. Trimming stripped 1 base from V and 8 bases from J, with 9 bases between. In germline, CDR1 is SEHNR, CDR2 FQNEAQ (reference sequence).

The clonotype comes from a man aged 25-45 years with COVID-19, enrolled during active disease. The gene calls are TRBV7-9 and TRBJ1-6; TRBD1 might be the D (6 bases). The specimen was peripheral blood. CDR3 residues: CASSLGGGHSPLHF. The DNA for the CDR3 is TGTGCCAGCAGCTTAGGGGGGGGCCATTCACCCCTCCACTTT.